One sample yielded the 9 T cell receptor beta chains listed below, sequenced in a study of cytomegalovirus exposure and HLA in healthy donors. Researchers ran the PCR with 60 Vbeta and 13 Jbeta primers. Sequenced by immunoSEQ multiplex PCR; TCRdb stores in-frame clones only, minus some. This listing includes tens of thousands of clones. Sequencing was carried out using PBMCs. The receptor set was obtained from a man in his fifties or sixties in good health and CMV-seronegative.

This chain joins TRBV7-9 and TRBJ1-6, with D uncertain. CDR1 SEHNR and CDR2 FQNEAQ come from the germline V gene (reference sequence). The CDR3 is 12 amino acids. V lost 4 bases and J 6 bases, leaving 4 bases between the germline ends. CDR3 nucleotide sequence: TGTGCCAGCAGCTCTATTAATTCACCCCTCCACTTT. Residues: CASSSINSPLHF.

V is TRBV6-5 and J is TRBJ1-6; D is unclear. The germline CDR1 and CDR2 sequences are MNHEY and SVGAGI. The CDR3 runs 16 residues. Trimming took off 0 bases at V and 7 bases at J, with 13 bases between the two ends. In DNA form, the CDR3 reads TGTGCCAGCAGTTACTCGCGGAGAAACTACAATTCACCCCTCCACTTT. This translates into CASSYSRRNYNSPLHF.

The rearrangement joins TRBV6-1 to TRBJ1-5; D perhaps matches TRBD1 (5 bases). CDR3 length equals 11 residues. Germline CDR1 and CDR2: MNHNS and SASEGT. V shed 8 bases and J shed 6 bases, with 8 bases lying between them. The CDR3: CASQGLQPQHF. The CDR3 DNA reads TGTGCCAGCCAGGGACTTCAGCCCCAGCATTTT.

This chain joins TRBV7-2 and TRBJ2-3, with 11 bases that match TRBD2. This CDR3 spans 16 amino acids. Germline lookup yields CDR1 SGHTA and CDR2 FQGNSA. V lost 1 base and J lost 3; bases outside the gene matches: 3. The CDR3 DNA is TGTGCCAGCAGCTTAGGTATAGCGGGGGGGACAGATACGCAGTATTTT. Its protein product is CASSLGIAGGTDTQYF.

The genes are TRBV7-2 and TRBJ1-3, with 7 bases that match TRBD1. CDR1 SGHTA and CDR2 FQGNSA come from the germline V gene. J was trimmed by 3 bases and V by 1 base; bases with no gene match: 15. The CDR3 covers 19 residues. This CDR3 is CASSLDRGTAGVFGNTIYF. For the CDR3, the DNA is TGTGCCAGCAGCTTAGATAGGGGGACAGCGGGAGTCTTTGGAAACACCATATATTTT.

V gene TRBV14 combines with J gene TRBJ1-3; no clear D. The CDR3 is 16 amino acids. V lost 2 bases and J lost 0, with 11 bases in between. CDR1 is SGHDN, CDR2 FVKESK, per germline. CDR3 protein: CASSQYTTLSGNTIYF. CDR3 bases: TGTGCCAGCAGCCAATACACGACACTCTCTGGAAACACCATATATTTT.

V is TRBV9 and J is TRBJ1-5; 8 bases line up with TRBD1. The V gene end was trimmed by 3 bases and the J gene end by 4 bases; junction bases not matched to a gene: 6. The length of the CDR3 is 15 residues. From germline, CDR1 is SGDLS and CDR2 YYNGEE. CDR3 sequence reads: CASSGGDRINQPQHF. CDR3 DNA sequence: TGTGCCAGCAGCGGAGGGGACAGGATAAATCAGCCCCAGCATTTT.

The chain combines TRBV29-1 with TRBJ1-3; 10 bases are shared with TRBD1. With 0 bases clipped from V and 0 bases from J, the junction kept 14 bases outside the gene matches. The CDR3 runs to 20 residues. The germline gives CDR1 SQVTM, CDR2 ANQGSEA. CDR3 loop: CSVEDLRGPGQGSSGNTIYF. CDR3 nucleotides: TGCAGCGTTGAAGATCTTAGGGGACCGGGACAGGGGAGCTCTGGAAACACCATATATTTT.

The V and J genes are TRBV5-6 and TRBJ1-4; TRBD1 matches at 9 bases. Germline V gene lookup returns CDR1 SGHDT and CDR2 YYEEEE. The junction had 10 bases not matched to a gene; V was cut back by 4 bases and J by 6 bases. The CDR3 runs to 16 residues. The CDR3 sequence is CASSMRPGQGDEKLFF. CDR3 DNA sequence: TGTGCCAGCAGCATGAGACCGGGACAGGGAGATGAAAAACTGTTTTTT.